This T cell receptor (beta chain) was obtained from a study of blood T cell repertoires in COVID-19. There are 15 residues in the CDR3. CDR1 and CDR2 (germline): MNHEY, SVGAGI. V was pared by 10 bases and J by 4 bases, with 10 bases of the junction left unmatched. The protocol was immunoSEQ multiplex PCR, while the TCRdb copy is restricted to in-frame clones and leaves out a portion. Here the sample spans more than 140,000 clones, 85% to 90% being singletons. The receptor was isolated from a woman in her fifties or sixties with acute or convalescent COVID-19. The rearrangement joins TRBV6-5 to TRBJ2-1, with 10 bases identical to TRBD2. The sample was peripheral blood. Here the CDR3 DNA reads TGTGCCACACCAACAGCGGGGGGGCTATACAATGAGCAGTTCTTC. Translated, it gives CATPTAGGLYNEQFF.